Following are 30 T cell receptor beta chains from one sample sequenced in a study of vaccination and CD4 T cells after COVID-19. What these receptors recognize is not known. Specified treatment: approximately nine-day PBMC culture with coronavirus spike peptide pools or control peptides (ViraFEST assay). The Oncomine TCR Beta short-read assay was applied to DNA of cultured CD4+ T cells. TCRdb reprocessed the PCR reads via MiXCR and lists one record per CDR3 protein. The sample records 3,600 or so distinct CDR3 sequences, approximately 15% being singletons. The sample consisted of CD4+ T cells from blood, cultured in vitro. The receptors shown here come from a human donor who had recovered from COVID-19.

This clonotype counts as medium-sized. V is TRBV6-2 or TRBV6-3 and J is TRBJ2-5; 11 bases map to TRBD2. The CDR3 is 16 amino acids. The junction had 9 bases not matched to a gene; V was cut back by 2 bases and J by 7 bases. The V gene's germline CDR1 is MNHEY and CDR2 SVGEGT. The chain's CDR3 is CASSYDGSGGAGTQYF. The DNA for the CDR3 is TGTGCCAGCAGTTACGATGGTAGCGGGGGGGCGGGGACCCAGTACTTC.

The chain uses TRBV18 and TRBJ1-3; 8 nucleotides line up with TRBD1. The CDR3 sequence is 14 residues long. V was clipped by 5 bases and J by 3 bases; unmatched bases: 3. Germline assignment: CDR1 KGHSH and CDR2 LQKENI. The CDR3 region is CASSSGTGGNTIYF. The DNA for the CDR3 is TGTGCCAGCTCATCCGGGACAGGTGGAAACACCATATATTTT.

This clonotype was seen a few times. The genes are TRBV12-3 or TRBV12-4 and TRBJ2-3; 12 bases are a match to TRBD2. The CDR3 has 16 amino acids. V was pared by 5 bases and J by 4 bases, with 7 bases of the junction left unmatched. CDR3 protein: CASSPPSGGAADTQYF. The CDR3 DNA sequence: TGTGCCAGCAGTCCTCCTAGCGGGGGGGCCGCAGATACGCAGTATTTT.

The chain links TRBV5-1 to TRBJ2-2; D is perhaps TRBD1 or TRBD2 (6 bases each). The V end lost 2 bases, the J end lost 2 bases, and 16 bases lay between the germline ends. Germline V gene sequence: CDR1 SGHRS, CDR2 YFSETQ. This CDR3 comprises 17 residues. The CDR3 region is CASSLGSGASNTGELFF. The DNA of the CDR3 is TGCGCCAGCAGCTTAGGGTCGGGGGCGTCTAACACCGGGGAGCTGTTTTTT.

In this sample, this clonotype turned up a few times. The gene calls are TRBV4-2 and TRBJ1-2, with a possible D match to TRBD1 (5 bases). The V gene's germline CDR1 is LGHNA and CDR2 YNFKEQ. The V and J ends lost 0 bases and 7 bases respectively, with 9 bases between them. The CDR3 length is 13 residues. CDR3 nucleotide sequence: TGTGCCAGCAGCCAAGATATAGGGGCTGGCTACACCTTC. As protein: CASSQDIGAGYTF.

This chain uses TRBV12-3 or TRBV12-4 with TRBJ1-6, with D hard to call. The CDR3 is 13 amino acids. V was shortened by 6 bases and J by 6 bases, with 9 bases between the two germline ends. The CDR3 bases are TGTGCCAGCAGCGGACTGATTAATTCACCCCTCCACTTT. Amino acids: CASSGLINSPLHF.

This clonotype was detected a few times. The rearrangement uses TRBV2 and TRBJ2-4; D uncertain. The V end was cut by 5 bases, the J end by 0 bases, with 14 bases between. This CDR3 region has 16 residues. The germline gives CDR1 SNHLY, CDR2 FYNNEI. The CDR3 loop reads CASSPSSGRAKNIQYF. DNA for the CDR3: TGTGCCAGCAGTCCTAGTTCCGGCCGAGCCAAAAACATTCAGTACTTC.

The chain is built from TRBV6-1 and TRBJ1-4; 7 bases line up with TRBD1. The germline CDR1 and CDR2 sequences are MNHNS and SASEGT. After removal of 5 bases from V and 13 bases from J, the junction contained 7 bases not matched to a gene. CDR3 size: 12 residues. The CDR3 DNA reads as TGTGCCAGCAGTCTAATTGCAGGGGGACTGTTTTTT. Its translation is CASSLIAGGLFF.

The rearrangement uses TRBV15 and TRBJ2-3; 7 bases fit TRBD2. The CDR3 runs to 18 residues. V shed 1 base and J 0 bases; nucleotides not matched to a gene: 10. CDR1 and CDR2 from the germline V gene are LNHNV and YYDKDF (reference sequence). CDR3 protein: CATSRGFGAGSSTDTQYF. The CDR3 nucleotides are TGTGCCACCAGCAGAGGTTTTGGAGCGGGATCAAGCACAGATACGCAGTATTTT.

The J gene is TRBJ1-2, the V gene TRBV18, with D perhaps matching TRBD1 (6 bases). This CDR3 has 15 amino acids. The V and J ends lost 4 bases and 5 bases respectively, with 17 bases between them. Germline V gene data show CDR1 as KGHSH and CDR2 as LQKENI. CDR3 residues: CASSLGVRDKYGYTF. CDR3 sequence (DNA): TGTGCCAGCTCACTTGGAGTCAGGGACAAGTATGGCTACACCTTC.

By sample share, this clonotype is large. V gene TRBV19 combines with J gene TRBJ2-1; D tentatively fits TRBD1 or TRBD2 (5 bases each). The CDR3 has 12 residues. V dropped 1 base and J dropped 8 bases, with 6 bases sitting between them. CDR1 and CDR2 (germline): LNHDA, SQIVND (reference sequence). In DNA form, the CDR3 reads TGTGCCAGTAGTATAGGGGGGTATGAGCAGTTCTTC. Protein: CASSIGGYEQFF.

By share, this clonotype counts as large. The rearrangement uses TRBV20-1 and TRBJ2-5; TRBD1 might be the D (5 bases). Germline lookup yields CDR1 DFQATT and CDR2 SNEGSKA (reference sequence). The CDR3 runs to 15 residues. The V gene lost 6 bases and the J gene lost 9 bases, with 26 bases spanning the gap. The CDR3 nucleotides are TGCAGTGCCATGAGTGGGCAGGACAAAATTTCGGCCCAGTACTTC. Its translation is CSAMSGQDKISAQYF.

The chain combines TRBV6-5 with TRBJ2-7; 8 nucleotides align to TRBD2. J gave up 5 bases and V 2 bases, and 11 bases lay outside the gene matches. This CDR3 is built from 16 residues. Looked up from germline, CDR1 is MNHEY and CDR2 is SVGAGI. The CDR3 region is CASSYGSSGGFDEQYF. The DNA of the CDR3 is TGTGCCAGCAGTTACGGGTCGAGCGGGGGCTTCGACGAGCAGTACTTC.

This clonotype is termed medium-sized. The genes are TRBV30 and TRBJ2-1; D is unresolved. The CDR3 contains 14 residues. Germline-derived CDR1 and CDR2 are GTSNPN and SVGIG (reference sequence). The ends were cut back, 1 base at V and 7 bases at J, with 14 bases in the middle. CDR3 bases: TGTGCCTGGAGTGGGGCCCCTCTTACAAATGAGCAGTTCTTC. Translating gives CAWSGAPLTNEQFF.

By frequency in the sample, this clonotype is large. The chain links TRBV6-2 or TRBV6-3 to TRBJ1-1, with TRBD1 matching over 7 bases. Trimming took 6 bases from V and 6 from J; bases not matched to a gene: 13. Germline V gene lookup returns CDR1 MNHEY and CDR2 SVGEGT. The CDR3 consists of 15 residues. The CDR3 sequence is CASSYLGGQIAEAFF. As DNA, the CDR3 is TGTGCCAGCAGCTACCTTGGGGGACAGATCGCTGAAGCTTTCTTT.

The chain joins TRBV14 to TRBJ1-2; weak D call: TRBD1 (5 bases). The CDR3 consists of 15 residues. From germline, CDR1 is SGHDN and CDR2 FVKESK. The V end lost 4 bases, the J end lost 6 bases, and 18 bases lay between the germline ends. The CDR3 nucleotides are TGTGCCAGCAGCCCCCGGTTGGGGGTTTCTGATGGCTACACCTTC. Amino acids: CASSPRLGVSDGYTF.

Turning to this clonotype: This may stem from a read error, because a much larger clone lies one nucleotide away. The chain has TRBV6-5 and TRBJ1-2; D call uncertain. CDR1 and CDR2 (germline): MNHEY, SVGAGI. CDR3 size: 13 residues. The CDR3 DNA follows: TGTCCCAGCAGTTACCTCCCCGACTATGGCTACACCTTC. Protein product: CPSSYLPDYGYTF.

The CDR3 nucleotides read TGCGCCAGCAGGGGCAGGGGGACCTACGAGCAGTACTTC. Its protein product is CASRGRGTYEQYF. This chain joins TRBV5-1 and TRBJ2-7; 7 bases match TRBD1. Germline CDR1 and CDR2: SGHRS and YFSETQ. This CDR3 has 13 amino acids. V was pared by 5 bases and J by 2 bases, with 4 bases of the junction left unmatched.

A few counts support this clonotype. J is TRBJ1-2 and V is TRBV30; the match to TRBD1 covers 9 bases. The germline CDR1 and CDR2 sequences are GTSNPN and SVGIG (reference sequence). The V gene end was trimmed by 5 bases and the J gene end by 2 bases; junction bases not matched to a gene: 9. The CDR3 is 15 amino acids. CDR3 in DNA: TGTGCCTGGTGGGACAGGGTAAAGTCGAACTATGGCTACACCTTC. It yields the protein CAWWDRVKSNYGYTF.

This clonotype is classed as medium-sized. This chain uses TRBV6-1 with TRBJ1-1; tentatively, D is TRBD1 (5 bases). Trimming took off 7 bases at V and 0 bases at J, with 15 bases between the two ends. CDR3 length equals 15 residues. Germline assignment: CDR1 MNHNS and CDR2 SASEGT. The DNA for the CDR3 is TGTGCCAGCATCGGGGATGGGGCTTTGAACACTGAAGCTTTCTTT. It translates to CASIGDGALNTEAFF.

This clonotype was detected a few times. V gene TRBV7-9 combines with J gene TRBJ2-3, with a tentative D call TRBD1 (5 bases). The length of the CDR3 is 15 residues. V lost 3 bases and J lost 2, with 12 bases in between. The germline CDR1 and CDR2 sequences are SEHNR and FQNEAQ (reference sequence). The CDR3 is CASSLGRAHTDTQYF. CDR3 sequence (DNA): TGTGCCAGCAGCTTGGGCAGGGCCCACACAGATACGCAGTATTTT. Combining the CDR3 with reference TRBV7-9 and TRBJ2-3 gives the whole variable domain DTGVSQNPRHKITKRGQNVTFRCDPISEHNRLYWYRQTLGQGPEFLTYFQNEAQLEKSRLLSDRFSAERPKGSFSTLEIQRTEQGDSAMYLCASSLGRAHTDTQYFGPGTRLTVL.

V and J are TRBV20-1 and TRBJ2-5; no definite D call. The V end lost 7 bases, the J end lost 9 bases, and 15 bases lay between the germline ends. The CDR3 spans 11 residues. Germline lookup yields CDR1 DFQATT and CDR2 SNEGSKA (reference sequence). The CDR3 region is CSGLGSPAQYF. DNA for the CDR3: TGCAGTGGACTGGGATCACCGGCCCAGTACTTC.

The CDR3 is CASSPLGVGQAFF. The CDR3 nucleotides read TGTGCCAGCAGTCCCCTAGGGGTAGGACAAGCTTTCTTT. This chain links TRBV25-1 with TRBJ1-1, with D possibly matching TRBD1 (5 bases). Trimming took 5 bases from V and 9 from J, leaving 16 bases between them. From germline, CDR1 is MGHDK and CDR2 SYGVNS. This CDR3 has 13 amino acids.

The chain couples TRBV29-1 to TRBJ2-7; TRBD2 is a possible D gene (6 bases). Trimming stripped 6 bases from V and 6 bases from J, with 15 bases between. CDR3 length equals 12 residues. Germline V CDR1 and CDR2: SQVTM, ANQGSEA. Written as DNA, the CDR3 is TGCAGCGTAGGAGGGAACGATCGCGAGCAGTACTTC. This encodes CSVGGNDREQYF.

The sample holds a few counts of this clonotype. CDR3 DNA sequence: TGTGCCAGCAGGCTGGACAGCCCCGGGGCGGATGGCTACACCTTC. Encoded protein: CASRLDSPGADGYTF. The V call is TRBV6-1, the J call TRBJ1-2; tentative D call: TRBD1 (6 bases). The CDR3 consists of 15 residues. Deletions cut 6 bases from V and 6 bases from J, with 20 bases between. Germline V lookup: CDR1 MNHNS, CDR2 SASEGT.

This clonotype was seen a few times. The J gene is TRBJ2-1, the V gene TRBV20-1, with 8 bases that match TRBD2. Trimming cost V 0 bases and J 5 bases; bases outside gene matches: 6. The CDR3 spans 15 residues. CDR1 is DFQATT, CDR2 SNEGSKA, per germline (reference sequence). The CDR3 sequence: CSARDPGTSHNEQFF. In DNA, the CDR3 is TGCAGTGCTAGAGATCCAGGGACTAGTCACAATGAGCAGTTCTTC.

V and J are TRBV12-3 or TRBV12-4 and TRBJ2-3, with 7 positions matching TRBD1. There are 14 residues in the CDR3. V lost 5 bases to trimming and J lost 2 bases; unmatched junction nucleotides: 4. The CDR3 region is CASSEGQSTDTQYF. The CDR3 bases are TGTGCCAGCAGTGAGGGACAGTCCACAGATACGCAGTATTTT.

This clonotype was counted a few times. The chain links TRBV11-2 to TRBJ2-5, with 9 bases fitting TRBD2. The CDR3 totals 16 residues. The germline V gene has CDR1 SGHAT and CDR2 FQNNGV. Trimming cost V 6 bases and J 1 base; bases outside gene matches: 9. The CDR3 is CASSLFAGGPQETQYF. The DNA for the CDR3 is TGTGCCAGCAGTTTGTTCGCGGGGGGGCCCCAAGAGACCCAGTACTTC.

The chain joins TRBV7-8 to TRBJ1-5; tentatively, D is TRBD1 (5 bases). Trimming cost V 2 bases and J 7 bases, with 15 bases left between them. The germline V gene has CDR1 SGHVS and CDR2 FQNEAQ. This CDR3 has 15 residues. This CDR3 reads CASSLSQGAVQPQHF. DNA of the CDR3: TGTGCCAGCAGCTTAAGTCAGGGTGCAGTACAGCCCCAGCATTTT.

The CDR3 region is CAWSVGGTGELFF. Written as DNA, the CDR3 is TGTGCCTGGAGTGTGGGGGGCACCGGGGAGCTGTTTTTT. V is TRBV30 and J is TRBJ2-2; tentative D call: TRBD2 (6 bases). The V gene lost 0 bases and the J gene lost 4 bases, with 6 bases spanning the gap. CDR3 size: 13 residues. CDR1 is GTSNPN, CDR2 SVGIG, per germline (reference sequence).